The T cell receptor (beta chain) described here comes from a study of cytomegalovirus exposure and HLA in healthy donors. The study, taken as a whole, reports: Some public TCRs appeared in many individuals, while most sequences were rare.

This clone showed up just once. Its antigen is not identified. Sequencing used immunoSEQ multiplex PCR; TCRdb keeps in-frame clones, though not all of them. The sample lists about 220,000 clones, 65% to 85% seen once, with over 12% in the top ten. The CDR3 consists of 15 residues. Germline V gene lookup returns CDR1 LNHDA and CDR2 SQIVND (reference sequence). V lost 4 bases and J lost 3; bases outside the gene matches: 6. Sequencing used PBMCs. The TCR originated in a woman between 25 and 40 years old in good health and CMV-seropositive. The J gene is TRBJ1-5, the V gene TRBV19; 7 bases map to TRBD1. CDR3 sequence (DNA): TGTGCCAGTAGTAACCGGGACAGATCCAATCAGCCCCAGCATTTT. Translation gives CASSNRDRSNQPQHF.